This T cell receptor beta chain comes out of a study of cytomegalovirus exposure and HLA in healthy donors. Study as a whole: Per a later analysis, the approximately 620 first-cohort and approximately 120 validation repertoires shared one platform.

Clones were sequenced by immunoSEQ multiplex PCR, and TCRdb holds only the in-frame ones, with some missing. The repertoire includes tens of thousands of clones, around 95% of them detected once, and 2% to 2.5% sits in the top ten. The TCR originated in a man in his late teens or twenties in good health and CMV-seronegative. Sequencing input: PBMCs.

The CDR3 loop is CASRPQGRFNYGYTF. The DNA of the CDR3 is TGTGCCAGCAGACCCCAGGGCAGATTTAACTATGGCTACACCTTC. The chain employs TRBV6-4 and TRBJ1-2; D may be TRBD1 (5 bases). The germline V gene has CDR1 MRHNA and CDR2 SNTAGT. Trimming left V 6 bases short and J 1 base short, with 15 bases between. This CDR3 is built from 15 residues.